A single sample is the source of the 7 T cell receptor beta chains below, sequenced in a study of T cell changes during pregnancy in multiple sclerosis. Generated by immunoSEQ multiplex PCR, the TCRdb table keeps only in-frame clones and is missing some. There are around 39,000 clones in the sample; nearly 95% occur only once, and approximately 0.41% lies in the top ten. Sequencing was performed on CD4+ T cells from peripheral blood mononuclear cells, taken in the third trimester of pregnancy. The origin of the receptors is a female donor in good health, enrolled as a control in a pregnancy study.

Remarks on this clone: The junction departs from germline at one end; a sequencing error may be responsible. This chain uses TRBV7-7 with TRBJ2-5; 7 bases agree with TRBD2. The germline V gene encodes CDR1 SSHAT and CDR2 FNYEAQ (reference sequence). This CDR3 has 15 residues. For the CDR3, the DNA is TGTGCTAGCAGCTTAAACACGGGGGGTCAAGAGACCCAGTACTTC. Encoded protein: CASSLNTGGQETQYF.

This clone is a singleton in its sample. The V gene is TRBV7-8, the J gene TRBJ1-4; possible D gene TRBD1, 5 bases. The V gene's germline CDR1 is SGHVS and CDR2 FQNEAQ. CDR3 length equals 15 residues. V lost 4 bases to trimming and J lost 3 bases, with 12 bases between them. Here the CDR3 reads CASSSRAPANEKLFF. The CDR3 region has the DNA TGTGCCAGCAGCTCCAGGGCTCCGGCTAATGAAAAACTGTTTTTT.

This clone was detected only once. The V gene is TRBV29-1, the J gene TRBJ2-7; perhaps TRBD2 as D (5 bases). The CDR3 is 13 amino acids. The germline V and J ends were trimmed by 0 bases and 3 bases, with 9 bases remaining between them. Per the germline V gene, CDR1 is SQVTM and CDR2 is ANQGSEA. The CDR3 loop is CSVEEPGYYEQYF. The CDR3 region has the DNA TGCAGCGTTGAAGAACCGGGATACTACGAGCAGTACTTC.

DNA for the CDR3: TGTGCCAGCAGCTTAGGCAGGCAGAACACTGAAGCTTTCTTT. Translation: CASSLGRQNTEAFF. This chain connects TRBV7-2 to TRBJ1-1; no clear D. Deletions cut 1 base from V and 1 base from J, with 7 bases between. CDR1 SGHTA and CDR2 FQGNSA come from the germline V gene. This CDR3 is 14 amino acids long.

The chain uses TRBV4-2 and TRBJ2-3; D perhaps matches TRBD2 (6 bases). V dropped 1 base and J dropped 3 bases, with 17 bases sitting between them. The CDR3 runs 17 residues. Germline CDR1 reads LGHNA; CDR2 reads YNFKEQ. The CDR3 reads CASSQGWTTEATDTQYF. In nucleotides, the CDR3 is TGTGCCAGCAGCCAAGGTTGGACTACTGAGGCGACAGATACGCAGTATTTT.

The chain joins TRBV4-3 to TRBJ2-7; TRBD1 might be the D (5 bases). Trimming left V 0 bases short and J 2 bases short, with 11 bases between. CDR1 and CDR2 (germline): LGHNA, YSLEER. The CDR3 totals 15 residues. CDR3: CASSQEARAAYEQYF. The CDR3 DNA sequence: TGCGCCAGCAGCCAAGAAGCCAGGGCGGCCTACGAGCAGTACTTC.

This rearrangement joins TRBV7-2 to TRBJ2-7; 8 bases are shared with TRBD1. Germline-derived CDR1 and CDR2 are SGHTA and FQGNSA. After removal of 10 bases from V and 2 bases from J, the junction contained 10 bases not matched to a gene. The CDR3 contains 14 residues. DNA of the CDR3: TGTGCCACCTCAGTCGGGACAGGCCCCTACGAGCAGTACTTC. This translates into CATSVGTGPYEQYF. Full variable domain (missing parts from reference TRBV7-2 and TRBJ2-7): GAGVSQSPSNKVTEKGKDVELRCDPISGHTALYWYRQSLGQGLEFLIYFQGNSAPDKSGLPSDRFSAERTGGSVSTLTIQRTQQEDSAVYLCATSVGTGPYEQYFGPGTRLTVT.